These T cell receptor beta chains were read from a single sample in a study of early T cells in non-severe SARS-CoV-2 infection. TCRdb recomputed calls from the 5' RACE reads with MiXCR, one row per CDR3 protein. This sample yields approximately 70,000 distinct CDR3 sequences, of which roughly 11% are seen a single time; 5.7% belongs to the top ten. The specimen was whole blood, collected at baseline. The receptors were gathered from an adult who was a healthcare worker with PCR-confirmed SARS-CoV-2 infection or an uninfected control (not recorded which). CDR3s include the opening cysteine and the closing phenylalanine or tryptophan. D genes are given only for firm matches. Clone size appears in some rows only: once, few, many, or a class for an expanded clone.

V,J,D,size,DNA,CDR3
TRBV12-3/TRBV12-4,TRBJ1-2,TRBD1,-,TGTGCCAGCAGTCGGGACAGCGGGATTAACTATGGCTACACCTTC,CASSRDSGINYGYTF
TRBV4-3,TRBJ2-3,-,once,TGCGCCAGCAGCGAAGGGGACGCGATGGATACGCAGTATTTT,CASSEGDAMDTQYF
TRBV4-3,TRBJ1-2,-,few,TGCGCCAGCAGCCATAGGGACGGTCGAGGCTACACCTTC,CASSHRDGRGYTF
TRBV9,TRBJ1-4,TRBD1,-,TGTGCCAGCAGCGGACAGGGGGTAGCTAATGAAAAACTGTTTTTT,CASSGQGVANEKLFF
TRBV7-2,TRBJ2-7,-,-,TGTGCCAGCAGCCTTACCGGGACTGAAGACGAGCAGTACTTC,CASSLTGTEDEQYF
TRBV24-1,TRBJ2-1,-,many,TGTGCCACCAGTGATTTGGACGCCTACAATGAGCAGTTCTTC,CATSDLDAYNEQFF
TRBV18,TRBJ1-6,-,-,TGTGCCAGCTCACCTACCAGCTCCTATAATTCACCCCTCCACTTT,CASSPTSSYNSPLHF
TRBV21-1,TRBJ2-1,-,-,TGTGCCAGCAGAAGGTCAACACGGACTAGCCCAGATGAGCAGTTCTTC,CASRRSTRTSPDEQFF
TRBV10-3,TRBJ1-3,-,few,TGTGCCATCAGTCCCCGGGACCCCAAGACGGGAAACACCATATATTTT,CAISPRDPKTGNTIYF
TRBV11-3,TRBJ2-3,TRBD1,-,TGTGCCAGCAGCTTTAAAGCCGGAAGGGGACAGAGCACAGATACGCAGTATTTT,CASSFKAGRGQSTDTQYF
TRBV11-2,TRBJ2-4,-,many,TGTGCCAGCAGCGCTGTAGGGGACGCTTTTTGGCAGTACTTC,CASSAVGDAFWQYF
TRBV28,TRBJ2-4,-,few,TGTGCCAGCAGTACCCTAGCCAAAAACATTCAGTACTTC,CASSTLAKNIQYF
TRBV5-1,TRBJ2-5,-,few,TGCGCCAGCAGCTTGCTATCGTCGGGAGAGACCCAGTACTTC,CASSLLSSGETQYF
TRBV12-3/TRBV12-4,TRBJ1-1,-,-,TGTGCCACAGGACAACGGCTTACAAACACTGAAGCTTTCTTT,CATGQRLTNTEAFF
TRBV7-6,TRBJ2-2,TRBD1,many,TGTGCCAGCAGCCAAGGGGGCTCGAGCGGGGAGCTGTTTTTT,CASSQGGSSGELFF
TRBV20-1,TRBJ1-1,TRBD1,-,TGCAGTGCTAGGACAGGGGCGAACACTGAAGCTTTCTTT,CSARTGANTEAFF
TRBV29-1,TRBJ1-1,-,few,TGCAGCGGCGACTTGAACACTGAAGCTTTCTTT,CSGDLNTEAFF
TRBV2,TRBJ2-7,TRBD1,-,TGTGCCAGCAGTGAGCAGGGGGTAACCTACGAGCAGTACTTC,CASSEQGVTYEQYF
TRBV7-9,TRBJ1-3,-,many,TGTGCCAGCCGGAAAGGAGTTTCTGGAAACACCATATATTTT,CASRKGVSGNTIYF
TRBV6-1,TRBJ1-5,-,-,TGTGCCAGCAGTGATTTCAGGGGCCCCAATCAGCCCCAGCATTTT,CASSDFRGPNQPQHF
TRBV5-1,TRBJ2-1,TRBD1,-,TGCGCCAGCGTTGATACAGGGGGGAATGAGCAGTTCTTC,CASVDTGGNEQFF
TRBV12-5,TRBJ2-5,-,few,TGTGCTAGTGGTCAGGGGTCAAGAGAGACCCAGTACTTC,CASGQGSRETQYF
TRBV29-1,TRBJ2-1,-,many,TGCAGCGTCCTTTGGGGATCCCGGAGAAATGAGCAGTTCTTC,CSVLWGSRRNEQFF
TRBV20-1,TRBJ2-5,TRBD2,-,TGCAGTGCTACCCCGGGGGGGCTCGAGACCCAGTACTTC,CSATPGGLETQYF
TRBV29-1,TRBJ1-1,-,few,TGCACGGTGGGGGGTCCTGAAGCTTTCTTT,CTVGGPEAFF
TRBV11-2,TRBJ2-3,-,many,TGTGCCAGCAGCTCCTTCAGCGGATCCACAGATACGCAGTATTTT,CASSSFSGSTDTQYF
TRBV30,TRBJ2-3,-,many,TGTGCCTGGAGTGTACTGGCTGCCACAGATACGCAGTATTTT,CAWSVLAATDTQYF
TRBV19,TRBJ2-5,-,-,TGTGCCAGTAGTATCGAGGGATTGGAGACCCAGTACTTC,CASSIEGLETQYF
TRBV20-1,TRBJ2-7,-,-,TGCAGTGCTAGAGGTCAAGGACATCCTACCGAGCAGTACTTC,CSARGQGHPTEQYF
TRBV7-6,TRBJ2-2,-,many,TGTGCCAGCAGCCAGGGGCGGCTGAACACCGGGGAGCTGTTTTTT,CASSQGRLNTGELFF
TRBV6-5,TRBJ2-7,TRBD2,-,TGTGCCAGCAGCCTACACGGGGCGGGGGGACTTTCCTACGAGCAGTACTTC,CASSLHGAGGLSYEQYF
TRBV7-2,TRBJ2-6,-,few,TGTGCCAGCACCAACCGAGGAGCCGGGGCCAACGTCCTGACTTTC,CASTNRGAGANVLTF
TRBV4-1,TRBJ2-7,TRBD2,-,TGCGCCAGCAGCCGTTTAGCGGGGGGTTCCTACGAGCAGTACTTC,CASSRLAGGSYEQYF
TRBV19,TRBJ2-2,-,few,TGTGCCAGTAGTATAGATCTCGGGCTAGCCGGGGAGCTGTTTTTT,CASSIDLGLAGELFF
TRBV24-1,TRBJ2-1,-,few,TGTGCCACCAGTGACCCCCCGGGCCATGAGCAGTTCTTC,CATSDPPGHEQFF
TRBV10-3,TRBJ2-5,TRBD1,few,TGTGCCATCAGCCAACAGGGGGGAGAGACCCAGTACTTC,CAISQQGGETQYF
TRBV4-3,TRBJ1-1,TRBD1,-,TGCGCCAGCAGCCAAGATCAGGGGGGACCAGCTTTCTTT,CASSQDQGGPAFF
TRBV9,TRBJ2-5,-,-,TGTGCCAGCAGCGTTCGCCCCACGGTCCAAGAGACCCAGTACTTC,CASSVRPTVQETQYF
TRBV7-8,TRBJ2-1,-,-,TGTGCCAGCAGCTGGGACCAAGAGCAGTTCTTC,CASSWDQEQFF
TRBV6-5,TRBJ2-3,-,many,TGTGCCAGCAGTTTAAGGACGGACACAGATACGCAGTATTTT,CASSLRTDTDTQYF
TRBV6-5,TRBJ1-6,-,-,TGTGCCAGCAGTTACTTTTCGTCCCGGCGGGATTCACCCCTCCACTTT,CASSYFSSRRDSPLHF
TRBV7-2,TRBJ1-2,-,-,TGTGCCAGCAGCTTGGGGCCAGAACTTGGCTACACCTTC,CASSLGPELGYTF
TRBV11-2,TRBJ2-1,-,-,TGTGCCAGCAGCCAGAAGCAGGGCAGCTCCTACAATGAGCAGTTCTTC,CASSQKQGSSYNEQFF
TRBV21-1,TRBJ1-1,-,many,TGTGCCAGCAGCAAAGCGAGGAAGCGGGTATCCACTGAAGCTTTCTTT,CASSKARKRVSTEAFF
TRBV7-9,TRBJ2-2,-,-,TGTGCCAGCAGCTTTGGCCGGAACACCGGGGAGCTGTTTTTT,CASSFGRNTGELFF
TRBV7-9,TRBJ2-3,-,few,TGTGCCAGCAGCTTAGGAGGGGGAGTGGCAGATACGCAGTATTTT,CASSLGGGVADTQYF